Sequencing of this TCR beta chain was carried out in a study of T cell clonality in common variable immunodeficiency. The CDR3 contains 15 residues. The ends lost 4 bases at V and 3 bases at J; junction bases unmatched: 6. Germline-derived CDR1 and CDR2 are SGHAT and FQNNGV. The table lists this clone with many counts. The read terminates 3 residues ahead of where the CDR3 ends, so the germline J gene completes it. Blood samples were heparinized, about 4.5 to 8 ml per donor. The table came from immunoSEQ multiplex PCR; TCRdb's copy has only in-frame clones and leaves some out. The sample yields 30,000 to 40,000 clones, without any singletons.

Material: peripheral blood mononuclear cells. This receptor was taken from a person aged 18 to 70 in good health. This chain joins TRBV11-2 and TRBJ2-7; 10 nucleotides agree with TRBD1. The CDR3 sequence: CASSSTTGGVYEQYF. Incomplete CDR3 DNA: TGTGCCAGCAGCTCTACGACAGGGGGCGTCTACGAG.